These 3 T cell receptor beta chains originate from one sample sequenced in a study of cytomegalovirus exposure and HLA in healthy donors. The study ran its PCR with 60 Vbeta and 13 Jbeta primers. The assay was immunoSEQ multiplex PCR, and TCRdb's table has in-frame clones only and misses some. The sample includes 200,000 to 250,000 clones, about 83% of them seen just once. The sequencing sample was made of PBMCs. The receptor set was obtained from a human donor in good health.

V usage is TRBV5-1 and J usage is TRBJ2-7; 12 positions agree with TRBD2. There are 16 residues in the CDR3. V lost 4 bases and J lost 7; bases outside the gene matches: 12. Germline lookup yields CDR1 SGHRS and CDR2 YFSETQ. For the CDR3, the DNA is TGCGCCAGCAGCGCTCACTCCGGGACTAGCGGGTTAGAGCAGTACTTC. Its translation: CASSAHSGTSGLEQYF.

The chain couples TRBV11-2 to TRBJ1-2, with D possibly matching TRBD1 (5 bases). V shed 4 bases and J shed 4 bases, with 7 bases lying between them. Germline V gene data show CDR1 as SGHAT and CDR2 as FQNNGV. The CDR3 loop spans 12 amino acids. The CDR3 here is CASSSTVYGYTF. CDR3 nucleotide sequence: TGTGCCAGCAGCTCGACAGTCTATGGCTACACCTTC.

This chain connects TRBV10-3 to TRBJ2-7, with 11 positions matching TRBD1. This CDR3 comprises 15 residues. The J segment lost 4 bases and the V segment lost 7 bases, leaving 9 bases of the junction unmatched. The germline V gene has CDR1 ENHRY and CDR2 SYGVKD. The CDR3: CAITLWTGGLYEQYF. DNA for the CDR3: TGTGCCATCACCCTCTGGACAGGGGGCCTTTACGAGCAGTACTTC.